One and the same sample provided the 24 T cell receptor beta chains below, sequenced in a study of cytomegalovirus exposure and HLA in healthy donors. The primer mix had 60 Vbeta and 13 Jbeta primers. Libraries were prepared by immunoSEQ multiplex PCR; TCRdb keeps only in-frame clonotypes and omits some of them. Altogether over 150,000 clones are present, about four fifths being singletons, with the ten largest covering about 10%. Material for sequencing was PBMCs. The receptors come from a man in his fifties in good health and CMV-seropositive.

V is TRBV5-1 and J is TRBJ2-7; 7 nucleotides align to TRBD1. J lost 4 bases, V lost 4 bases, and 5 bases had no gene match. The CDR3 runs 13 residues. Germline-derived CDR1 and CDR2 are SGHRS and YFSETQ. The CDR3 loop is CASSRDRDYEQYF. In DNA form, the CDR3 reads TGCGCCAGCAGCCGCGACAGGGATTACGAGCAGTACTTC. The variable domain in full, completed from reference TRBV5-1 and TRBJ2-7, reads KAGVTQTPRYLIKTRGQQVTLSCSPISGHRSVSWYQQTPGQGLQFLFEYFSETQRNKGNFPGRFSGRQFSNSRSEMNVSTLELGDSALYLCASSRDRDYEQYFGPGTRLTVT.

The rearrangement uses TRBV7-2 and TRBJ2-3; D ambiguous. The V and J ends lost 7 bases and 0 bases respectively, with 17 bases between them. Germline CDR1 SGHTA, CDR2 FQGNSA. CDR3 length equals 16 residues. The CDR3 DNA follows: TGTGCCAGCAAGAATATGCGGAAGTCTAGCACAGATACGCAGTATTTT. This gives the protein CASKNMRKSSTDTQYF.

J is TRBJ2-3 and V is TRBV2; 11 bases are shared with TRBD2. CDR3 length equals 16 residues. Per the germline V gene, CDR1 is SNHLY and CDR2 is FYNNEI. The J segment lost 14 bases and the V segment lost 2 bases, leaving 15 bases of the junction unmatched. The CDR3 loop reads CASSENPTSGESTLYF. DNA of the CDR3: TGTGCCAGCAGTGAAAACCCGACTAGCGGGGAGTCAACGTTGTATTTT.

This rearrangement joins TRBV28 to TRBJ2-2; TRBD1 matches at 10 bases. The CDR3 spans 14 residues. The germline V gene has CDR1 MDHEN and CDR2 SYDVKM. The ends lost 7 bases at V and 7 bases at J; junction bases unmatched: 6. CDR3 sequence (DNA): TGTGCCAGCAAGCCGACAGGGGGCTTCGGGGAGCTGTTTTTT. This sequence encodes CASKPTGGFGELFF.

This chain links TRBV5-6 with TRBJ2-5; 9 nucleotides agree with TRBD1. CDR1 and CDR2 from the germline V gene are SGHDT and YYEEEE. J was trimmed by 3 bases and V by 3 bases; bases with no gene match: 3. This CDR3 comprises 14 residues. CDR3 region: CASSWGDREETQYF. The CDR3 nucleotides read TGTGCCAGCAGCTGGGGGGACAGGGAAGAGACCCAGTACTTC.

This chain links TRBV7-6 with TRBJ2-7; the D is unclear. The CDR3 runs 12 residues. CDR1 SGHVS and CDR2 FNYEAQ come from the germline V gene. The V and J ends lost 4 bases and 5 bases respectively, with 9 bases between them. For the CDR3, the DNA is TGTGCCAGCAGCTCGGGTGTGCACGAGCAGTACTTC. Protein sequence: CASSSGVHEQYF.

For this clone: This sample includes further DNA sequences coding for the same CDR3. The CDR3 spells CASQNTGELFF. CDR3 bases: TGTGCCTCACAGAACACCGGGGAGCTGTTTTTT. J is TRBJ2-2 and V is TRBV30, with no clear D. V was trimmed by 7 bases and J by 1 base, leaving 4 bases between them. CDR3 length: 11 amino acids. Germline CDR1 and CDR2: GTSNPN and SVGIG (reference sequence).

This clone showed up just a few times. V and J are TRBV19 and TRBJ2-1; tentative D call: TRBD2 (6 bases). This CDR3 contains 16 residues. Trimming pared 5 bases from V and 7 bases from J, leaving 21 bases between. Germline CDR1 reads LNHDA; CDR2 reads SQIVND (reference sequence). CDR3 loop: CASSPPLALTKNEQFF. CDR3 DNA: TGTGCCAGTAGTCCCCCACTAGCCCTAACTAAGAATGAGCAGTTCTTC.

Regarding this clone: The sample carries other DNA sequences with the same CDR3. The genes are TRBV7-2 and TRBJ2-2; TRBD1 is a possible D gene (6 bases). The germline gives CDR1 SGHTA, CDR2 FQGNSA. This CDR3 is built from 15 residues. V was trimmed by 9 bases and J by 2 bases, leaving 16 bases between them. The CDR3 loop is CASSTGHLNTGELFF. CDR3 sequence (DNA): TGTGCCAGTAGCACGGGACACCTAAACACCGGGGAGCTGTTTTTT.

The chain links TRBV5-4 to TRBJ1-2; a possible D gene is TRBD1 (5 bases). The ends were cut back, 4 bases at V and 4 bases at J, with 17 bases in the middle. The CDR3 contains 15 residues. Germline V gives CDR1 SGHNT, CDR2 YYREEE (reference sequence). The CDR3 reads CASSRHSAGTYGYTF. CDR3 sequence (DNA): TGTGCCAGCAGCCGTCATTCAGCGGGGACCTATGGCTACACCTTC. The complete variable domain, with remaining parts taken from reference TRBV5-4 and TRBJ1-2, reads ETGVTQSPTHLIKTRGQQVTLRCSSQSGHNTVSWYQQALGQGPQFIFQYYREEENGRGNFPPRFSGLQFPNYSSELNVNALELDDSALYLCASSRHSAGTYGYTFGSGTRLTVV.

A few counts support this clone. The genes are TRBV7-6 and TRBJ1-6, with a possible D match to TRBD1 (6 bases). Trimming left V 5 bases short and J 5 bases short, with 16 bases between. This CDR3 spans 16 amino acids. Germline CDR1 and CDR2: SGHVS and FNYEAQ. In DNA, the CDR3 is TGTGCCAGCAGCCAAAGACAGGAACCAAATAATTCACCCCTCCACTTT. Translation gives CASSQRQEPNNSPLHF.

This CDR3 is CASQPTNYGYTF. The DNA of the CDR3 is TGTGCCAGCCAACCTACTAACTATGGCTACACCTTC. The chain recombines TRBV28 with TRBJ1-2; D not resolved. V was pared by 8 bases and J by 0 bases, with 7 bases between. Germline V gene lookup returns CDR1 MDHEN and CDR2 SYDVKM. This CDR3 spans 12 amino acids.

The J gene is TRBJ1-6, the V gene TRBV19; D call uncertain. This CDR3 region has 14 residues. Trimming removed 8 bases at V and 7 bases at J, with 15 bases between. Germline V gene data show CDR1 as LNHDA and CDR2 as SQIVND (reference sequence). The CDR3 loop reads CASEVDGSNSPLHF. The CDR3 DNA reads as TGTGCCAGTGAAGTCGACGGTAGCAATTCACCCCTCCACTTT.

The chain joins TRBV14 to TRBJ2-4, with TRBD1 as a possible D gene (5 bases). With 8 bases removed from V and 8 bases from J, the gap between germline ends came to 13 bases. There are 12 residues in the CDR3. The germline gives CDR1 SGHDN, CDR2 FVKESK. CDR3 coding DNA: TGTGCCAGCGCCCACACCAGGGACATTCAGTACTTC. Translation gives CASAHTRDIQYF.

This chain joins TRBV19 and TRBJ1-1; unclear D gene. V gave up 3 bases and J gave up 7 bases, with 21 bases separating them. Germline lookup yields CDR1 LNHDA and CDR2 SQIVND (reference sequence). CDR3 length: 16 amino acids. This chain's CDR3 is CASSITGPGAAGEAFF. The CDR3 nucleotides are TGTGCCAGTAGTATCACTGGGCCAGGCGCCGCGGGTGAAGCTTTCTTT.

In this sample, this clone turned up once. The DNA for the CDR3 is TGTGCCAGCAGTGATCGTCAGGGACTAGCGGGAGGTCAATGGGACGAGCAGTACTTC. Translating gives CASSDRQGLAGGQWDEQYF. The chain has TRBV6-1 and TRBJ2-7; 15 bases agree with TRBD2. The CDR3 runs to 19 residues. Germline V lookup: CDR1 MNHNS, CDR2 SASEGT. The junction had 14 bases not matched to a gene; V was cut back by 3 bases and J by 5 bases.

J is TRBJ1-2 and V is TRBV25-1, with 9 bases fitting TRBD1. With V trimmed by 3 bases and J by 7 bases, 9 bases remained unmatched. Germline V gene sequence: CDR1 MGHDK, CDR2 SYGVNS. This CDR3 contains 15 residues. The CDR3 protein is CASSDSFDRGGGYTF. As DNA, the CDR3 is TGTGCCAGCAGTGATTCCTTCGACAGGGGGGGTGGCTACACCTTC.

The chain uses TRBV7-3 and TRBJ2-7; D might be TRBD2 (5 bases). The CDR3 extends over 15 amino acids. CDR1 SGHTA and CDR2 FQGTGA come from the germline V gene. Trimming took off 4 bases at V and 3 bases at J, with 16 bases between the two ends. CDR3 sequence (DNA): TGTGCCAGCAGCTCTGGGAGCGGTGTAAGCTACGAGCAGTACTTC. Translating gives CASSSGSGVSYEQYF.

A single count supports this clone. The rearrangement joins TRBV27 to TRBJ1-4, with 7 bases lining up with TRBD1. The V gene's germline CDR1 is MNHEY and CDR2 SMNVEV (reference sequence). V dropped 3 bases and J dropped 3; count of bases not matched to a gene: 1. The CDR3 is 14 amino acids. The CDR3 protein is CASSLQGANEKLFF. For the CDR3, the DNA is TGTGCCAGCAGTTTGCAGGGGGCTAATGAAAAACTGTTTTTT.

The gene calls are TRBV11-3 and TRBJ2-5, with D possibly matching TRBD1 (5 bases). Trimming removed 3 bases at V and 7 bases at J, with 9 bases between. Per the germline V gene, CDR1 is SGHNT and CDR2 is YENEEA. The CDR3 loop spans 12 amino acids. CDR3 protein: CASSLGPGTQYF. CDR3 in DNA: TGTGCCAGCAGCTTGGGGCCGGGGACCCAGTACTTC.

The chain employs TRBV4-1 and TRBJ2-7, with D perhaps TRBD2 (5 bases). The V gene lost 1 base and the J gene lost 0 bases, with 10 bases spanning the gap. The CDR3 spans 15 residues. Germline assignment: CDR1 MGHRA and CDR2 YSYEKL. CDR3 loop: CASSQGRVDSYEQYF. The CDR3 DNA is TGCGCCAGCAGCCAAGGGCGGGTTGACTCCTACGAGCAGTACTTC.

Regarding this clone: An end of the junction differs from the germline gene, which may be a read error. The J gene is TRBJ1-2, the V gene TRBV29-1; the D gene is possibly TRBD1 (5 bases). This CDR3 comprises 12 residues. CDR1 is SQVTM and CDR2 is ANQGSEA in the germline V gene. The CDR3, as DNA: TGCAGCGCTGAAGCCTTGCAGGGAAACTACACCTTC. Amino acid sequence: CSAEALQGNYTF.

DNA for the CDR3: TGTGCCAGCACTCTTGGAGGATCGAACACTGAAGCTTTCTTT. This codes for CASTLGGSNTEAFF. The chain employs TRBV7-9 and TRBJ1-1; D is ambiguous. The CDR3 length is 14 residues. V was pared by 7 bases and J by 1 base, with 13 bases between. Germline CDR1 is SEHNR and CDR2 is FQNEAQ (reference sequence).

The V call is TRBV4-3, the J call TRBJ1-4, with a possible D match to TRBD1 (5 bases). The CDR3 spans 16 residues. Germline V lookup: CDR1 LGHNA, CDR2 YSLEER. V dropped 0 bases and J dropped 4 bases, with 12 bases sitting between them. The CDR3 loop is CASSQDYRTINEKLFF. The CDR3 nucleotides are TGCGCCAGCAGCCAAGATTACAGGACGATTAATGAAAAACTGTTTTTT.